The 8 T cell receptor beta chains given below trace back to one sample, sequenced in a study of response to subunit inactivated influenza vaccine (dated by TCRdb to the late 2010s). Library creation used RT-PCR. The instrument given in TCRdb is Illumina HiSeq 2500. Using fastp trimming at Q25 and MiXCR clonotype assembly, TCRdb reanalyzed the public sequencing data and kept in-frame beta chains. Under each unique CDR3 protein, matching rows form one entry showing the most common genes and DNA. This sample holds about 570,000 distinct CDR3 sequences; approximately 11% were observed only once. The leading ten clones occupy around 10% of the sample. The same sample was also studied in work on T cells expressing NK-cell markers. The second study, in turn, reports: 5'RACE template switching, by which a universal primer site and unique molecular identifiers were added, was used to make TCR beta cDNA libraries.

The specimen comprised PBMCs from blood, sampled on the day of vaccination. These receptors all come from a man in his fifties or sixties who received an inactivated influenza vaccine. Donor details come from another sample of the same person, matched by shared clones.

This clonotype has only a few counts. The chain joins TRBV12-3 or TRBV12-4 to TRBJ2-1; D remains unclear. Trimming removed 6 bases from V and 5 bases from J, with 17 bases in between. The CDR3 contains 15 residues. In nucleotides, the CDR3 is TGTGCCAGCAGACTATCCCACTTTGGAAACAATGAGCAGTTCTTC. It specifies CASRLSHFGNNEQFF.

Comment on this clonotype: A single base separates this from a much larger clone, so it may be a read error. The chain combines TRBV12-3 or TRBV12-4 with TRBJ1-5, with D uncertain. The V end lost 6 bases, the J end lost 7 bases, and 19 bases lay between the germline ends. The CDR3 extends over 15 amino acids. CDR3 coding DNA: TGTGCCAGCAGCTCCGCCGTGACATTTGGGCAGCCCCAGCATTTT. Translating gives CASSSAVTFGQPQHF.

The gene calls are TRBV19 and TRBJ1-5, with TRBD1 matching over 8 bases. The ends lost 4 bases at V and 1 base at J; junction bases unmatched: 3. Germline lookup yields CDR1 LNHDA and CDR2 SQIVND (reference sequence). The CDR3 has 15 amino acids. The CDR3 spells CASSTGQGSNQPQHF. The CDR3 DNA sequence: TGTGCCAGTAGTACCGGACAGGGAAGCAATCAGCCCCAGCATTTT.

V gene TRBV11-2 combines with J gene TRBJ2-3, with TRBD2 matching over 8 bases. The length of the CDR3 is 17 residues. The germline V gene has CDR1 SGHAT and CDR2 FQNNGV. J was trimmed by 8 bases and V by 0 bases; bases with no gene match: 13. This chain's CDR3 is CASSLERRAGGRGTQYF. The CDR3 nucleotides are TGTGCCAGCAGCTTAGAGCGTAGGGCGGGGGGACGTGGTACGCAGTATTTT.

This clonotype occurred many times. The V and J genes are TRBV18 and TRBJ2-2, with D perhaps matching TRBD1 (6 bases). Trimming shortened V by 0 bases and J by 1 base, and 12 bases separated the two germline ends. CDR1 KGHSH and CDR2 LQKENI come from the germline V gene. This CDR3 region has 17 residues. The CDR3 spells CASSPPRRTENTGELFF. The CDR3 DNA follows: TGTGCCAGCTCACCACCGAGGAGGACAGAGAACACCGGGGAGCTGTTTTTT. Full variable domain (outside the CDR3, taken from reference TRBV18 and TRBJ2-2): NAGVMQNPRHLVRRRGQEARLRCSPMKGHSHVYWYRQLPEEGLKFMVYLQKENIIDESGMPKERFSAEFPKEGPSILRIQQVVRGDSAAYFCASSPPRRTENTGELFFGEGSRLTVL.

The rearrangement joins TRBV6-5 to TRBJ2-5; 10 bases map to TRBD2. The CDR3 has 16 residues. CDR1 and CDR2 (germline): MNHEY, SVGAGI. V was pared by 2 bases and J by 1 base, with 4 bases of the junction left unmatched. The CDR3 loop reads CASSYRSSGSQETQYF. CDR3 DNA sequence: TGTGCCAGCAGTTACCGCTCTAGCGGGAGCCAAGAGACCCAGTACTTC.

This clonotype was found a few times. The genes are TRBV7-9 and TRBJ1-4; D not resolved. CDR1 is SEHNR and CDR2 is FQNEAQ in the germline V gene (reference sequence). Trimming removed 1 base from V and 8 bases from J, with 14 bases in between. CDR3 size: 15 residues. Here the CDR3 reads CASSLDPGSGEKLFF. The DNA of the CDR3 is TGTGCCAGCAGCTTAGATCCTGGTTCCGGCGAAAAACTGTTTTTT.

This clonotype turned up a few times. The CDR3 reads CASSPEWVHTQYF. Here the CDR3 DNA reads TGTGCCAGCAGCCCGGAATGGGTACATACGCAGTATTTT. The rearrangement links TRBV4-2 to TRBJ2-3; the D is unclear. The CDR3 has 13 residues. CDR1 and CDR2 from the germline V gene are LGHNA and YNFKEQ. V was trimmed by 4 bases and J by 7 bases, leaving 12 bases between them.